Detailed here is one TCR beta chain. The CDR3 is made up of 15 amino acids. CDR1 SGHVS and CDR2 FQNEAQ come from the germline V gene. J gave up 3 bases and V 3 bases, and 6 bases lay outside the gene matches. This specimen comes from a study of cytomegalovirus exposure and HLA in healthy donors. Libraries were prepared by immunoSEQ multiplex PCR; TCRdb keeps only in-frame clonotypes and omits some of them. The table includes 120,000 to 150,000 clones, around 87% detected once. The chain recombines TRBV7-8 with TRBJ2-7; TRBD2 aligns across 9 bases. This TCR was recovered from a man aged 18 to 30 in good health and CMV-seropositive. The sequenced sample was PBMCs. The CDR3 here is CASSFRLADNYEQYF. Here the CDR3 DNA reads TGTGCCAGCAGCTTTCGACTAGCGGACAACTACGAGCAGTACTTC.